A single sample is the source of the 23 T cell receptor beta chains below, sequenced in a study of shared clonotypes between healthy human individuals. This table comes from immunoSEQ multiplex PCR, and its TCRdb copy is limited to in-frame clones, with some not included. Of about 120,000 clones in the sample, over 65% are singletons; the top ten hold roughly a quarter. Sequencing was performed on memory CD8+ T cells sorted from blood. The subset is: CD45RO+ cells pooled with CCR7-negative TemRA cells. These receptor sequences come from a young woman in good health.

This clone has a handful of counts. Other DNA variants within this sample encode the same CDR3. The rearrangement joins TRBV5-8 to TRBJ2-1; a weak D match, TRBD2 (5 bases). Trimming took 0 bases from V and 2 from J, leaving 9 bases between them. CDR1 is SGHTS, CDR2 YDEGEE, per germline. The CDR3 length is 15 residues. CDR3 DNA sequence: TGTGCCAGCAGCTTGGGACTACCTACCTACAATGAGCAGTTCTTC. Amino acid sequence: CASSLGLPTYNEQFF.

This clone has a single count. The sample has other DNA sequences that encode this CDR3 too. The J gene is TRBJ2-1, the V gene TRBV5-1; TRBD2 matches at 9 bases. Trimming at V came to 2 bases and at J to 3 bases, leaving 3 bases not matched to a gene. The CDR3 totals 15 residues. Germline V CDR1 and CDR2: SGHRS, YFSETQ. CDR3 in amino acids: CASSLDSGSYNEQFF. CDR3 sequence (DNA): TGCGCCAGCAGCTTAGATAGCGGGAGCTACAATGAGCAGTTCTTC.

This clone was detected only a few times. The chain combines TRBV21-1 with TRBJ1-3; the table's D call, TRBD1, has no DNA check behind it. TRBV21-1 is a pseudogene. The CDR3 has 20 residues. CDR3 nucleotides: TGTGCCAGCCCTCAGAACAGCTCACCTCTCCCCCTCCGGCCTGGAAACACCATATATTTT. This gives the protein CASPQNSSPLPLRPGNTIYF.

This clone was recorded only once. V is TRBV6-4 and J is TRBJ2-1; D remains unclear. Per the germline V gene, CDR1 is MRHNA and CDR2 is SNTAGT. The CDR3 runs 15 residues. Trimming removed 7 bases from V and 0 bases from J, with 13 bases in between. The DNA of the CDR3 is TGTGCCAGCAAAATAGGGTTTAGCTCCTACAATGAGCAGTTCTTC. It codes for CASKIGFSSYNEQFF.

In the case of this clone: The same CDR3 can be traced to other DNA sequences in this sample. The gene calls are TRBV6-4 and TRBJ2-1; 11 nucleotides line up with TRBD2. In germline, CDR1 is MRHNA, CDR2 SNTAGT. The CDR3 extends over 14 amino acids. V shed 3 bases and J 7 bases; nucleotides not matched to a gene: 2. As DNA, the CDR3 is TGTGCCAGCAGTGATGGGACTAGCGGAAATGAGCAGTTCTTC. Encoded protein: CASSDGTSGNEQFF.

The chain uses TRBV28 and TRBJ2-6; possible D gene TRBD1, 6 bases. Germline V gives CDR1 MDHEN, CDR2 SYDVKM. There are 17 residues in the CDR3. V was pared by 2 bases and J by 0 bases, with 11 bases between. CDR3 DNA sequence: TGTGCCAGCAGTTTAGCACAGGGAGACTCTGGGGCCAACGTCCTGACTTTC. The encoded protein is CASSLAQGDSGANVLTF.

The chain is built from TRBV11-2 and TRBJ2-7; the D gene is possibly TRBD1 (6 bases). Looked up from germline, CDR1 is SGHAT and CDR2 is FQNNGV. V was clipped by 6 bases and J by 0 bases, with 27 bases between them. The CDR3 consists of 19 residues. Here the CDR3 DNA reads TGTGCCAGCAGATCCATAAGGGGGTCGCGCGCAAACCACTCCTACGAGCAGTACTTC. Amino acid sequence: CASRSIRGSRANHSYEQYF.

V gene TRBV28 combines with J gene TRBJ2-7; a weak D match, TRBD1 (5 bases). CDR3 length: 15 amino acids. Trimming pared 3 bases from V and 7 bases from J, leaving 19 bases between. CDR1 MDHEN and CDR2 SYDVKM come from the germline V gene. Here the CDR3 reads CASSLGKGFTREQYF. CDR3 DNA: TGTGCCAGCAGTTTGGGTAAGGGGTTCACGCGTGAGCAGTACTTC. Full variable domain (missing parts from reference TRBV28 and TRBJ2-7): DVKVTQSSRYLVKRTGEKVFLECVQDMDHENMFWYRQDPGLGLRLIYFSYDVKMKEKGDIPEGYSVSREKKERFSLILESASTNQTSMYLCASSLGKGFTREQYFGPGTRLTVT.

This clone showed up many times. The CDR3 loop reads CASSEGTDISGKLFF. The CDR3 nucleotides read TGTGCCAGCAGTGAAGGGACAGATATCTCCGGAAAACTGTTTTTT. This chain uses TRBV25-1 with TRBJ1-4; TRBD1 matches 7 bases. CDR3 length equals 15 residues. V lost 2 bases to trimming and J lost 10 bases; unmatched junction nucleotides: 10. CDR1 and CDR2 from the germline V gene are MGHDK and SYGVNS. The entire variable domain, with the rest obtained from reference TRBV25-1 and TRBJ1-4, is as follows: EADIYQTPRYLVIGTGKKITLECSQTMGHDKMYWYQQDPGMELHLIHYSYGVNSTEKGDLSSESTVSRIRTEHFPLTLESARPSHTSQYLCASSEGTDISGKLFFGSGTQLSVL.

V is TRBV7-9 and J is TRBJ2-1; D unresolved. Per germline, CDR1 SEHNR and CDR2 FQNEAQ (reference sequence). Trimming took 1 base from V and 6 from J, leaving 10 bases between them. The CDR3 spans 14 residues. The CDR3 loop reads CASSLGNRLNEQFF. CDR3 coding DNA: TGTGCCAGCAGCTTAGGGAATAGGCTCAATGAGCAGTTCTTC.

In nucleotides, the CDR3 is TGTGCCAGTATACAGGGATTGGGCTACGAGCAGTACTTC. Translating it yields CASIQGLGYEQYF. V gene TRBV2 combines with J gene TRBJ2-7; D is possibly TRBD1 (6 bases). The germline V gene has CDR1 SNHLY and CDR2 FYNNEI. The germline V and J ends were trimmed by 9 bases and 3 bases, with 15 bases remaining between them. The CDR3 extends over 13 amino acids.

The V call is TRBV19, the J call TRBJ1-1; no reliable D call. The CDR3 length is 15 residues. CDR1 is LNHDA, CDR2 SQIVND, per germline (reference sequence). Trimming shortened V by 3 bases and J by 5 bases, and 16 bases separated the two germline ends. The CDR3 sequence: CASSISDRWKTEAFF. CDR3 coding DNA: TGTGCCAGTAGTATCAGCGATAGGTGGAAAACTGAAGCTTTCTTT.

This chain connects TRBV12-5 to TRBJ1-1; no clear D. The CDR3 contains 13 residues. V was cut by 7 bases and J by 8 bases, with 17 bases left in between. Per germline, CDR1 LGHNT and CDR2 FRNRAP. CDR3 coding DNA: TGTGCTAGTGATCGAGAATGGTCTGGGGAAGCTTTCTTT. Translated, it gives CASDREWSGEAFF. Together with reference TRBV12-5 and TRBJ1-1, the CDR3 gives the full variable domain: DARVTQTPRHKVTEMGQEVTMRCQPILGHNTVFWYRQTMMQGLELLAYFRNRAPLDDSGMPKDRFSAEMPDATLATLKIQPSEPRDSAVYFCASDREWSGEAFFGQGTRLTVV.

The chain uses TRBV7-6 and TRBJ2-7; possibly TRBD2 for D (5 bases). The length of the CDR3 is 12 residues. From germline, CDR1 is SGHVS and CDR2 FNYEAQ. V shed 4 bases and J shed 2 bases, with 6 bases lying between them. The CDR3 region has the DNA TGTGCCAGCAGCTCCGGGACCTACGAGCAGTACTTC. It specifies CASSSGTYEQYF.

The chain links TRBV11-2 to TRBJ2-7, with D possibly matching TRBD1 (6 bases). CDR3 length equals 16 residues. The germline V gene has CDR1 SGHAT and CDR2 FQNNGV. V was clipped by 5 bases and J by 0 bases, with 17 bases between them. The CDR3 DNA reads TGTGCCAGCAGCGTTCCGGGACACCAATTCTCCTACGAGCAGTACTTC. Protein sequence: CASSVPGHQFSYEQYF.

The rearrangement joins TRBV27 to TRBJ2-1, with D perhaps matching TRBD1 (5 bases). Germline V gives CDR1 MNHEY, CDR2 SMNVEV (reference sequence). The CDR3 covers 14 residues. The V end lost 1 base, the J end lost 6 bases, and 10 bases lay between the germline ends. Here the CDR3 reads CASSLFRTINEQFF. CDR3 coding DNA: TGTGCCAGCAGTTTATTCAGGACAATCAATGAGCAGTTCTTC.

V is TRBV7-9 and J is TRBJ2-1; 13 bases fit TRBD2. After removal of 6 bases from V and 8 bases from J, the junction contained 10 bases not matched to a gene. CDR3 length: 16 amino acids. The V gene's germline CDR1 is SEHNR and CDR2 FQNEAQ (reference sequence). Here the CDR3 DNA reads TGTGCCAGCAGACCAGCCGGGACTAGCGGGATAGATGAGCAGTTCTTC. Translated, it gives CASRPAGTSGIDEQFF.

In its sample, this clone was seen many times. This chain joins TRBV6-4 and TRBJ2-3, with 7 bases aligning to TRBD2. The CDR3 runs 15 residues. Unmatched junction bases numbered 5, after V lost 5 bases and J lost 0 bases. Germline V gene sequence: CDR1 MRHNA, CDR2 SNTAGT. The DNA of the CDR3 is TGTGCCAGCAGTCTAGCGGAAAGTAGCACAGATACGCAGTATTTT. It encodes CASSLAESSTDTQYF.

The count of this clone is one. This chain connects TRBV5-1 to TRBJ2-2; D is tentatively TRBD1 or TRBD2 (6 bases each). V lost 3 bases, J lost 4 bases, and 19 bases lay in between. Germline assignment: CDR1 SGHRS and CDR2 YFSETQ. CDR3 length: 17 residues. This chain's CDR3 is CASSSAPGGQITGELFF. CDR3 nucleotides: TGCGCCAGCAGCTCGGCCCCCGGGGGCCAGATCACCGGGGAGCTGTTTTTT.

V is TRBV10-3 and J is TRBJ2-4; tentatively, D is TRBD1 (6 bases). Germline V gives CDR1 ENHRY, CDR2 SYGVKD. The CDR3 is 15 amino acids. The V end was cut by 6 bases, the J end by 2 bases, with 14 bases between. The CDR3 sequence: CAIRGQSGPKNIQYF. CDR3 DNA: TGTGCCATCAGGGGACAATCAGGGCCCAAAAACATTCAGTACTTC.

The chain couples TRBV4-1 to TRBJ2-7; possibly TRBD1 or TRBD2 for D (5 bases each). CDR3 length equals 14 residues. V was cut by 4 bases and J by 4 bases, with 14 bases left in between. Germline CDR1 and CDR2: MGHRA and YSYEKL. The CDR3, as DNA: TGCGCCAGCAGCCCCAGGGTAGCGCAGTACGAGCAGTACTTC. This codes for CASSPRVAQYEQYF.

This clone was found once. The chain links TRBV7-6 to TRBJ2-5, with a weak D call TRBD2 (6 bases). In germline, CDR1 is SGHVS, CDR2 FNYEAQ. The ends were cut back, 1 base at V and 1 base at J, with 10 bases in the middle. The CDR3 is 15 amino acids. The CDR3 is CASSLGGTGQETQYF. The CDR3 nucleotides read TGTGCCAGCAGCTTAGGAGGGACTGGCCAAGAGACCCAGTACTTC.

This clone has a handful of counts. The same CDR3 also results from other DNA sequences found in this sample. The chain uses TRBV6-4 and TRBJ2-2; tentatively, D is TRBD1 (5 bases). The germline V gene encodes CDR1 MRHNA and CDR2 SNTAGT. CDR3 size: 13 residues. V dropped 3 bases and J dropped 3 bases, with 5 bases sitting between them. In nucleotides, the CDR3 is TGTGCCAGCAGTGAAGGGGACACCGGGGAGCTGTTTTTT. Encoded protein: CASSEGDTGELFF.